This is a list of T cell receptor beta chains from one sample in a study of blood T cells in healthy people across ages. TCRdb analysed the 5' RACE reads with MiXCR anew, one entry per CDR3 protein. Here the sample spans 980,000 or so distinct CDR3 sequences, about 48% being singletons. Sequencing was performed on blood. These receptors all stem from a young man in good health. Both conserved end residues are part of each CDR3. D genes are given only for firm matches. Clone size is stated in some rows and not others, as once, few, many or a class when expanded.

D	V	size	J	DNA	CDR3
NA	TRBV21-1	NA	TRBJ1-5	TGTGCCAGCAGCAAAGGTGCGGCGGATAATCAGCCCCAGCATTTT	CASSKGAADNQPQHF
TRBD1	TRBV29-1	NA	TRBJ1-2	TGCAGCGTTACAACCGGGGGACAGGGTAGTTATGGCTACACCTTC	CSVTTGGQGSYGYTF
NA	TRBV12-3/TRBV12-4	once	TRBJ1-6	TGTGCCACCCGAGGGGGGCTGGATAATTCACCCCTCCACTTT	CATRGGLDNSPLHF
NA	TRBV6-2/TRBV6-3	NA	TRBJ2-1	TGTGCCAGCAGTTACGCCGGGGGGCAGTTCTTC	CASSYAGGQFF
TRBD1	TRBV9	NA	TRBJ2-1	TGTGCCAGCAGCGTAACCGACAGGGGCGATGAGCAGTTCTTC	CASSVTDRGDEQFF
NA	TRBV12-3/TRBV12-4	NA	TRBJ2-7	TGTGCCAGCAGCCTTCACCAACAGCTCTACGAGCAGTACTTC	CASSLHQQLYEQYF
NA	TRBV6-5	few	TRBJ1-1	TGTGCCAGCAGGAGACGGAGGACGGATGAAGCTTTCTTT	CASRRRRTDEAFF
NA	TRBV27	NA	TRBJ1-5	TGTGCCAGCAGTGCCTGGGGAAGGGGTAGCAATCAGCCCCAGCATTTT	CASSAWGRGSNQPQHF
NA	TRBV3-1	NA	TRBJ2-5	TGTGCCAGCAGCCTTGGCGCGCGGCAGACCCAGTACTTC	CASSLGARQTQYF
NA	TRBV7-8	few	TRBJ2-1	TGTGCCAGCAGCTTTTCGACAGGCACCTACAATGAGCAGTTCTTC	CASSFSTGTYNEQFF
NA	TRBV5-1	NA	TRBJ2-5	TGCGCCAGCAGCTATGGGATCCAAGAGACCCAGTACTTC	CASSYGIQETQYF
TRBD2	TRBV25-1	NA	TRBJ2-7	TGTGCCAGCAGTAGAGAAGGGGGAGCGGGGGGCTACGAGCAGTACTTC	CASSREGGAGGYEQYF
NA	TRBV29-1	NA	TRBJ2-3	TGCAGCGTCGCCTCCGGGACGGCTAGCACAGATACGCAGTATTTT	CSVASGTASTDTQYF
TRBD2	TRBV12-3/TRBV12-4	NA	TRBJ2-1	TGTGCCAGCAGTTTCTCCCCTAGCGGGGGGGTCTACAATGAGCAGTTCTTC	CASSFSPSGGVYNEQFF
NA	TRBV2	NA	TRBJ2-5	TGTGCCAGCGGAGGGGATGGGAAGACCCAGTACTTC	CASGGDGKTQYF
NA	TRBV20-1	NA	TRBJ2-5	TGCAGCGAAGGGGCTAGCGACTTCCAAGAGACCCAGTACTTC	CSEGASDFQETQYF
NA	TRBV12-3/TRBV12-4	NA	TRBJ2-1	TGTGCCAGCAGCAAACCCAGGGAGGATGAGCAGTTCTTT	CASSKPREDEQFF
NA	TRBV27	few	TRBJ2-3	TGTGCCAGCAATCCCGACGGGTTGGCAGATACGCAGTATTTT	CASNPDGLADTQYF
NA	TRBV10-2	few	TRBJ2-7	TGCGCCAGCAGTAACACCGGCTACGAGCAGTACTTC	CASSNTGYEQYF
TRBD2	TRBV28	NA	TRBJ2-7	TGTGCCAGCAGTCTAGCGGAGGGATCCTACAATGAGCAGTACTTC	CASSLAEGSYNEQYF
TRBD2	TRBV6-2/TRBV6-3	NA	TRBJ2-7	TGTGCCAGCTATATGGAGACTAGCGGGGGATACGAGCAGTACTTC	CASYMETSGGYEQYF
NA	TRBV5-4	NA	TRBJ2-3	TGTGCCAGCAGCTCCCTTTTTCAGGGCGACGCAGATACGCAGTATTTT	CASSSLFQGDADTQYF
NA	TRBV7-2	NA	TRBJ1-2	TGTGCCAGCAGCCCTGACGAGCTCTATGGCTACACCTTC	CASSPDELYGYTF
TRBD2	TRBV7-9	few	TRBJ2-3	TGTGCCAGCAGCCCACGCGGGGGATCAAGCACAGATACGCAGTATTTT	CASSPRGGSSTDTQYF
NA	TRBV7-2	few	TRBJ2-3	TGTGCCAGCAGCCCGGGCGGGCTCGGCACAGATACGCAGTATTTT	CASSPGGLGTDTQYF
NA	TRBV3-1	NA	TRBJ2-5	TGTGCCAGCAGCCAGGGAGATTTCAATGAGCAGTACTTC	CASSQGDFNEQYF
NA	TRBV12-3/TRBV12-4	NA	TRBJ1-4	TGTGCCAGCAGTCGACAGGTTCCAACTAATGAAAAACTGTTTTTT	CASSRQVPTNEKLFF
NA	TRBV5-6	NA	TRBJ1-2	TGTGCCAGCAGCTTGGGGCAGGGGCCCTACTATGGCTACACCTTC	CASSLGQGPYYGYTF
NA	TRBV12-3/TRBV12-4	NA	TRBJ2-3	TGTGCCAGCAGTTCGAGCTGGGATACGCAGTATTTT	CASSSSWDTQYF
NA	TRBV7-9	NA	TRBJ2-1	TGTGCCAGCAGCTTAGCTTCAGCGTTGGGGGGCAATGAGCAGTTCTTC	CASSLASALGGNEQFF
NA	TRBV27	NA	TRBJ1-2	TGTGCCAGCAGTTTAGTTGGCAGATATAACTATGGCTACACCTTC	CASSLVGRYNYGYTF
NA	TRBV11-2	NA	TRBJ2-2	TGTGCCAGCAGCTTAGATCTCTTTACCGGGGAGCTGTTTTTT	CASSLDLFTGELFF
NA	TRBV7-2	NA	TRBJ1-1	TGTGCCAGCAGCTACGCCGCAGGTATTGAAGCTTTCTTT	CASSYAAGIEAFF
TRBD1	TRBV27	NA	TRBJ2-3	TGTGCCAGCAGTCTGTACAGGGGGGGCACAGATACGCAGTATTTT	CASSLYRGGTDTQYF
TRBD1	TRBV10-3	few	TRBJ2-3	TGTGCCATCAGTGAAGGGGACAGGGCCCGCACAGATACGCAGTATTTT	CAISEGDRARTDTQYF
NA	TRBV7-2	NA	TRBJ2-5	TGTGCCAGCAGCTTAGTCGGACTATCTCAAGAGACCCAGTACTTC	CASSLVGLSQETQYF
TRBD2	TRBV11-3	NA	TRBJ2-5	TGTGCCAGCAGCTGGGAACCGGGACTAGCGGGAACAATGCAAGAGACCCAGTACTTC	CASSWEPGLAGTMQETQYF
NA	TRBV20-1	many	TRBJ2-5	TGCAGTGCTAGGGCGCCCTGGGGGGGGCTCCCCGGAGAGACCCAGTACTTC	CSARAPWGGLPGETQYF
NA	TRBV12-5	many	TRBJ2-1	TGTGCTAGTGGTTTGGTTAATGAGCAGTTCTTC	CASGLVNEQFF
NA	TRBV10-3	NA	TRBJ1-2	TGTGCCATCACCACCCCTGGGAACTATGGCTACACCTTC	CAITTPGNYGYTF